Presented here are 19 T cell receptor beta chains from one specimen sequenced in a study of lymphopenia after photon versus proton radiotherapy. Only in-frame clones appear in the TCRdb table, and some are missing; sequencing was by immunoSEQ multiplex PCR. The sample has approximately 70,000 clones, about nine tenths seen once; the top ten hold more than 10%. The material sequenced was peripheral blood, taken from a patient treated with proton-based radiotherapy. Source of these receptors: an elderly man with esophageal cancer.

This clone has only one observation. The chain carries TRBV7-9 and TRBJ1-6; TRBD1 matches at 7 bases. Looked up from germline, CDR1 is SEHNR and CDR2 is FQNEAQ (reference sequence). The V and J ends lost 3 bases and 8 bases, in that order; junction bases with no gene match: 7. CDR3 length equals 15 residues. The CDR3 DNA reads as TGTGCCAGCAGCTTTAACGACAGGGAGGATTCACCCCTCCACTTT. It translates to CASSFNDREDSPLHF.

The chain joins TRBV7-2 to TRBJ1-6; a possible D gene is TRBD1 (5 bases). Per germline, CDR1 SGHTA and CDR2 FQGNSA. Trimming removed 0 bases at V and 10 bases at J, with 16 bases between. The length of the CDR3 is 16 residues. The CDR3 region has the DNA TGTGCCAGCAGCTTAGCGGCTCCTGGGGCAGGGTCACCCCTCCACTTT. Its protein is CASSLAAPGAGSPLHF.

This clone was counted once. This chain connects TRBV19 to TRBJ2-7; D is unresolved. The CDR3 consists of 15 residues. V was pared by 2 bases and J by 0 bases, with 11 bases between. Germline CDR1 LNHDA, CDR2 SQIVND (reference sequence). The CDR3 sequence is CASSIPPVSSYEQYF. CDR3 nucleotide sequence: TGTGCCAGTAGTATACCGCCGGTGAGCTCCTACGAGCAGTACTTC. The variable domain in full, completed from reference TRBV19 and TRBJ2-7, reads DGGITQSPKYLFRKEGQNVTLSCEQNLNHDAMYWYRQDPGQGLRLIYYSQIVNDFQKGDIAEGYSVSREKKESFPLTVTSAQKNPTAFYLCASSIPPVSSYEQYFGPGTRLTVT.

The rearrangement joins TRBV5-6 to TRBJ1-6, with TRBD1 matching 12 bases. Trimming removed 5 bases from V and 13 bases from J; junction bases left unmatched: 16. The CDR3 runs to 17 residues. Germline CDR1 SGHDT, CDR2 YYEEEE. The CDR3 here is CASRYTRDRGRLTPLHF. The CDR3 DNA reads as TGTGCCAGCAGATATACCCGGGACAGGGGGCGGCTGACTCCCCTCCACTTT.

The rearrangement uses TRBV15 and TRBJ2-7; maybe TRBD2 (7 bases). The CDR3 covers 17 residues. Germline CDR1 reads LNHNV; CDR2 reads YYDKDF (reference sequence). V dropped 1 base and J dropped 3 bases, with 19 bases sitting between them. The CDR3 spells CATSRGTTTGRDYEQYF. The CDR3 DNA reads TGTGCCACCAGCAGAGGGACGACCACAGGGAGGGACTACGAGCAGTACTTC.

V gene TRBV18 combines with J gene TRBJ1-1, with no clear D. CDR1 and CDR2 from the germline V gene are KGHSH and LQKENI. This CDR3 comprises 13 residues. Trimming removed 3 bases at V and 0 bases at J, with 5 bases between. The CDR3 bases are TGTGCCAGCTCACCCAGCGTGAACACTGAAGCTTTCTTT. As protein: CASSPSVNTEAFF.

The gene calls are TRBV30 and TRBJ2-2, with D uncertain. CDR1 GTSNPN and CDR2 SVGIG come from the germline V gene (reference sequence). This CDR3 is 11 amino acids long. Trimming shortened V by 4 bases and J by 10 bases, and 10 bases separated the two germline ends. The CDR3 coding sequence is TGTGCCTGGACTCGGACCTCGGAGCTGTTTTTT. Amino acids: CAWTRTSELFF. Based on the CDR3 plus reference TRBV30 and TRBJ2-2, the full variable domain is SQTIHQWPATLVQPVGSPLSLECTVEGTSNPNLYWYRQAAGRGLQLLFYSVGIGQISSEVPQNLSASRPQDRQFILSSKKLLLSDSGFYLCAWTRTSELFFGEGSRLTVL.

This clone was seen only once. V is TRBV11-1 and J is TRBJ2-3; 9 bases fit TRBD2. This CDR3 has 17 residues. Germline V gene sequence: CDR1 SGHAT, CDR2 FQDESV (reference sequence). The V segment lost 0 bases and the J segment 2 bases; nucleotides outside the gene matches: 6. The chain's CDR3 is CASSLAEPSGATDTQYF. CDR3 in DNA: TGTGCCAGCAGCTTAGCGGAGCCTAGCGGGGCCACAGATACGCAGTATTTT.

The chain is built from TRBV6-1 and TRBJ2-3; a weak D match, TRBD2 (5 bases). The V and J ends lost 2 bases and 6 bases respectively, with 21 bases between them. Germline CDR1 and CDR2: MNHNS and SASEGT. The CDR3 totals 17 residues. This CDR3 reads CASSENDAGELWDTQYF. In nucleotides, the CDR3 is TGTGCCAGCAGTGAAAATGATGCGGGCGAGTTGTGGGATACGCAGTATTTT.

The count of this clone is one. This chain links TRBV7-9 with TRBJ1-2; TRBD1 matches 10 bases. Germline CDR1 reads SEHNR; CDR2 reads FQNEAQ (reference sequence). This CDR3 is built from 16 residues. The J segment lost 2 bases and the V segment lost 1 base, leaving 4 bases of the junction unmatched. The CDR3 here is CASSLEGDRGNYGYTF. In DNA form, the CDR3 reads TGTGCCAGCAGCTTAGAGGGGGACAGGGGAAACTATGGCTACACCTTC.

This clone showed up just once. The chain has TRBV4-1 and TRBJ2-3; D might be TRBD1 or TRBD2, each matching 5 bases. The V gene lost 4 bases and the J gene lost 0 bases, with 11 bases spanning the gap. CDR1 MGHRA and CDR2 YSYEKL come from the germline V gene. There are 15 residues in the CDR3. CDR3 DNA sequence: TGCGCCAGCAGCCGCCGGGACGGTAGCACAGATACGCAGTATTTT. Translating it yields CASSRRDGSTDTQYF.

The J gene is TRBJ1-4, the V gene TRBV7-2; D is ambiguous. V lost 3 bases to trimming and J lost 6 bases, with 14 bases between them. Germline loops: CDR1 SGHTA, CDR2 FQGNSA. CDR3 length: 15 residues. The CDR3, as DNA: TGTGCCAGCAGCTTCGGACGGGAGGGATATGAAAAACTGTTTTTT. It translates to CASSFGREGYEKLFF.

The chain is built from TRBV5-1 and TRBJ2-2; the D is unclear. Germline loops: CDR1 SGHRS, CDR2 YFSETQ. The CDR3 consists of 14 residues. The germline V and J ends were trimmed by 2 bases and 4 bases, with 9 bases remaining between them. The chain's CDR3 is CASSFRSRTGELFF. The CDR3 nucleotides read TGCGCCAGCAGCTTCAGGTCGCGCACCGGGGAGCTGTTTTTT.

This rearrangement joins TRBV18 to TRBJ2-7, with 8 bases lining up with TRBD2. Germline CDR1 is KGHSH and CDR2 is LQKENI. CDR3 length: 16 residues. V was pared by 0 bases and J by 1 base, with 5 bases of the junction left unmatched. As DNA, the CDR3 is TGTGCCAGCTCACCACCCGATACTAGCGGATCCTACGAGCAGTACTTC. It encodes CASSPPDTSGSYEQYF.

This clone is a singleton in its sample. The gene calls are TRBV10-3 and TRBJ2-1; TRBD2 aligns across 8 bases. The CDR3 is 15 residues long. Germline V gene sequence: CDR1 ENHRY, CDR2 SYGVKD. The V gene end was trimmed by 0 bases and the J gene end by 8 bases; junction bases not matched to a gene: 6. The CDR3 loop reads CAISESGGVFDEQFF. CDR3 nucleotide sequence: TGTGCCATCAGTGAGTCCGGGGGGGTCTTCGATGAGCAGTTCTTC.

CDR3 DNA: TGTGCCAGCAGCTACCAGCGGGCCCAGGACACAGATACGCAGTATTTT. Amino acids: CASSYQRAQDTDTQYF. The genes are TRBV5-6 and TRBJ2-3, with D maybe TRBD2 (6 bases). Germline CDR1 reads SGHDT; CDR2 reads YYEEEE. The CDR3 contains 16 residues. Trimming stripped 3 bases from V and 2 bases from J, with 16 bases between.

The V call is TRBV5-4, the J call TRBJ1-1; D remains ambiguous. CDR1 and CDR2 from the germline V gene are SGHNT and YYREEE (reference sequence). This CDR3 contains 14 residues. The germline V and J ends were trimmed by 4 bases and 1 base, with 11 bases remaining between them. CDR3 nucleotide sequence: TGTGCCAGCAGCCAACGACGGGGGAACACTGAAGCTTTCTTT. It is translated as CASSQRRGNTEAFF. The full variable domain, its missing parts supplied by reference TRBV5-4 and TRBJ1-1, is ETGVTQSPTHLIKTRGQQVTLRCSSQSGHNTVSWYQQALGQGPQFIFQYYREEENGRGNFPPRFSGLQFPNYSSELNVNALELDDSALYLCASSQRRGNTEAFFGQGTRLTVV.

The chain links TRBV11-3 to TRBJ2-1; 8 bases match TRBD2. The CDR3 runs 14 residues. The V gene end was trimmed by 1 base and the J gene end by 7 bases; junction bases not matched to a gene: 3. Germline V gene lookup returns CDR1 SGHNT and CDR2 YENEEA. The CDR3, as DNA: TGTGCCAGCAGCTTAGCGGGGGGGAGGAATGAGCAGTTCTTC. Translation: CASSLAGGRNEQFF.

This chain joins TRBV5-4 and TRBJ1-1; D not resolved. The CDR3 totals 12 residues. The V end lost 2 bases, the J end lost 5 bases, and 7 bases lay between the germline ends. CDR1 is SGHNT, CDR2 YYREEE, per germline (reference sequence). The CDR3, as DNA: TGTGCCAGCAGCTTTCAAGGGACTGAAGCTTTCTTT. Translated, it gives CASSFQGTEAFF.